What follows are 15 T cell receptor beta chains derived from one specimen sequenced in a study of T cells in localized non-small cell lung cancer. Sequencing was performed with immunoSEQ multiplex PCR; in TCRdb, only in-frame clones are kept and a portion is missing. The table lists about 25,000 clones, roughly 88% of them singletons. This material consisted of peripheral blood mononuclear cells, taken before any cancer treatment. These receptor sequences come from a woman aged 35-75 years with stage III lung adenocarcinoma.

The chain employs TRBV4-1 and TRBJ2-3; D is unclear. The CDR3 spans 14 residues. With 1 base removed from V and 3 bases from J, the gap between germline ends came to 8 bases. Looked up from germline, CDR1 is MGHRA and CDR2 is YSYEKL. CDR3 amino acids: CASSQVGFTDTQYF. The CDR3 nucleotides are TGCGCCAGCAGCCAAGTGGGATTTACAGATACGCAGTATTTT.

This sequence joins TRBV11-2 and TRBJ1-5; D ambiguous. The CDR3 is 14 residues long. V shed 5 bases and J shed 0 bases, with 8 bases lying between them. Germline loops: CDR1 SGHAT, CDR2 FQNNGV. CDR3 bases: TGTGCCAGCAGCCGTCGCCGTAGCAATCAGCCCCAGCATTTT. Encoded protein: CASSRRRSNQPQHF.

The rearrangement uses TRBV11-1 and TRBJ2-7; 8 nucleotides agree with TRBD1. The germline gives CDR1 SGHAT, CDR2 FQDESV (reference sequence). Trimming cost V 5 bases and J 5 bases; bases outside gene matches: 2. The CDR3 spans 12 residues. The CDR3: CASSRTGNEQYF. DNA for the CDR3: TGTGCCAGCAGCCGGACAGGGAACGAGCAGTACTTC.

This sequence joins TRBV12-5 and TRBJ2-7; 7 bases match TRBD1. Germline values: CDR1 LGHNT, CDR2 FRNRAP. The CDR3 extends over 14 amino acids. J lost 0 bases, V lost 1 base, and 0 bases had no gene match. CDR3 nucleotide sequence: TGTGCTAGTGGTTTGGGGACAGGCTCCTACGAGCAGTACTTC. Amino acid sequence: CASGLGTGSYEQYF.

Only one count was recorded for this clone. J is TRBJ2-1 and V is TRBV5-1; either TRBD1 or TRBD2 may fit D (5 bases each). The V end lost 4 bases, the J end lost 4 bases, and 15 bases lay between the germline ends. This CDR3 contains 15 residues. Per germline, CDR1 SGHRS and CDR2 YFSETQ. The CDR3 DNA reads as TGCGCCAGCAGCCCAGGGAGCGGTTCATACAATGAGCAGTTCTTC. It specifies CASSPGSGSYNEQFF.

The chain couples TRBV4-1 to TRBJ2-7; TRBD1 aligns across 8 bases. Germline CDR1 and CDR2: MGHRA and YSYEKL. V lost 6 bases and J lost 5; bases outside the gene matches: 15. CDR3 size: 16 residues. The CDR3 nucleotides are TGCGCCAGCAGTGACAGCACAGGGGGTCGATTCAACGAGCAGTACTTC. It translates to CASSDSTGGRFNEQYF.

This sequence joins TRBV11-3 and TRBJ2-1; possibly TRBD2 for D (7 bases). CDR3 length equals 16 residues. CDR1 is SGHNT and CDR2 is YENEEA in the germline V gene. V was cut by 4 bases and J by 8 bases, with 21 bases left in between. The CDR3, as DNA: TGTGCCAGCAGCTCCGGCCCGGGGGGCCCCAGATATGAGCAGTTCTTC. Protein sequence: CASSSGPGGPRYEQFF.

The chain is built from TRBV5-1 and TRBJ1-2; tentative D call: TRBD1 (5 bases). The germline gives CDR1 SGHRS, CDR2 YFSETQ. Trimming cost V 0 bases and J 8 bases, with 11 bases left between them. This CDR3 region has 13 residues. The CDR3 region has the DNA TGCGCCAGCAGCTTGGCCGAGGGGTTCGGCTACACCTTC. Translated: CASSLAEGFGYTF. The full variable domain, completed using reference TRBV5-1 and TRBJ1-2, is KAGVTQTPRYLIKTRGQQVTLSCSPISGHRSVSWYQQTPGQGLQFLFEYFSETQRNKGNFPGRFSGRQFSNSRSEMNVSTLELGDSALYLCASSLAEGFGYTFGSGTRLTVV.

The chain carries TRBV28 and TRBJ2-3; perhaps D is TRBD1 or TRBD2 (6 bases each). The CDR3 has 13 residues. Trimming left V 3 bases short and J 6 bases short, with 10 bases between. The V gene's germline CDR1 is MDHEN and CDR2 SYDVKM. CDR3 residues: CASSFRRGDTQYF. The CDR3 DNA is TGTGCCAGCAGTTTCCGGAGGGGGGATACGCAGTATTTT.

This chain links TRBV7-2 with TRBJ2-1; D is uncertain. Trimming shortened V by 4 bases and J by 8 bases, and 15 bases separated the two germline ends. Germline V lookup: CDR1 SGHTA, CDR2 FQGNSA. The CDR3 has 14 residues. CDR3 loop: CASSSPRLRDEQFF. CDR3 in DNA: TGTGCCAGCAGCTCGCCGCGATTGCGCGATGAGCAGTTCTTC. Full variable domain (missing parts from reference TRBV7-2 and TRBJ2-1): GAGVSQSPSNKVTEKGKDVELRCDPISGHTALYWYRQSLGQGLEFLIYFQGNSAPDKSGLPSDRFSAERTGGSVSTLTIQRTQQEDSAVYLCASSSPRLRDEQFFGPGTRLTVL.

V is TRBV7-2 and J is TRBJ2-3; TRBD2 is a possible D gene (6 bases). The V and J ends lost 2 bases and 3 bases respectively, with 15 bases between them. The length of the CDR3 is 16 residues. Germline V lookup: CDR1 SGHTA, CDR2 FQGNSA. The DNA for the CDR3 is TGTGCCAGCAGCTTATGGGACGGGGGTTTGACAGATACGCAGTATTTT. Its translation is CASSLWDGGLTDTQYF.

The chain recombines TRBV29-1 with TRBJ1-2; the D gene is possibly TRBD1 (5 bases). The CDR3 sequence is 13 residues long. The V gene's germline CDR1 is SQVTM and CDR2 ANQGSEA. Trimming removed 8 bases from V and 5 bases from J, with 18 bases in between. The chain's CDR3 is CSFRDAVTYGYTF. The DNA for the CDR3 is TGCAGCTTCAGGGACGCAGTGACTTATGGCTACACCTTC.

In its sample, this clone was seen a few times. The chain has TRBV11-2 and TRBJ2-2, with TRBD2 matching 8 bases. CDR3 length: 17 residues. With V trimmed by 5 bases and J by 8 bases, 16 bases remained unmatched. Germline V gives CDR1 SGHAT, CDR2 FQNNGV. In nucleotides, the CDR3 is TGTGCCAGCAGCCCCGCAGGGCTAGCGGGCCCTTCGGGGGAGCTGTTTTTT. Amino acids: CASSPAGLAGPSGELFF.

This clone turned up a few times. The genes are TRBV18 and TRBJ2-7; tentative D call: TRBD1 (5 bases). This CDR3 has 16 residues. V was trimmed by 3 bases and J by 0 bases, leaving 15 bases between them. Germline-derived CDR1 and CDR2 are KGHSH and LQKENI. CDR3 sequence reads: CASSPGPAGPSYEQYF. CDR3 in DNA: TGTGCCAGCTCACCGGGGCCGGCAGGGCCCTCCTACGAGCAGTACTTC.

This rearrangement joins TRBV29-1 to TRBJ2-7; D could derive from TRBD1 or TRBD2 (8 bases each). The CDR3 totals 14 residues. V gave up 4 bases and J gave up 6 bases, with 19 bases separating them. From germline, CDR1 is SQVTM and CDR2 ANQGSEA. CDR3 sequence reads: CSVGSGTGGSEQYF. In nucleotides, the CDR3 is TGCAGCGTTGGTAGCGGGACAGGCGGGTCCGAGCAGTACTTC.